This T cell receptor (beta chain) stems from a study of T-cell memory formation after mild COVID-19. In the study overall: TCR clusters largely stayed donor specific. Points from the study as a whole: Largely, contracting CD4+ clones fell within CM and EM, and contracting CD8+ clones within EMRA. CD4/CD8 balance characterized clones contracting day 15 to 85, and CD4+ skew characterized later expanders.

TCRdb independently ran MiXCR on the 5' RACE reads; one entry per CDR3 protein. The sample carries about 150,000 distinct CDR3 sequences, approximately 14% recorded once. This clonotype was seen only a few times. Its antigen is unidentified. The CDR3 extends over 15 amino acids. Germline V CDR1 and CDR2: SGHRS, YFSETQ. The V end was cut by 0 bases, the J end by 5 bases, with 12 bases between. V and J are TRBV5-1 and TRBJ1-5; perhaps TRBD1 as D (5 bases). The TCR sequence derives from an adult woman who had mild COVID-19 (a few samples of this study predate the infection). Cell type and time point are not known. The sample comprised PBMCs or a T cell subset sorted from them (not recorded which). The CDR3 protein is CASSLGDGGDQPQHF. The CDR3 bases are TGCGCCAGCAGCTTGGGGGACGGAGGAGATCAGCCCCAGCATTTT.